These 4 T cell receptor beta chains were all obtained from the same sample, sequenced in a study of response to subunit inactivated influenza vaccine. Each CDR3 protein gets one entry after TCRdb re-called the RT-PCR reads with MiXCR. The sample has just under 550,000 distinct CDR3 sequences, under 30% seen once. The same specimen was also included in a second study, on T cells expressing NK-cell markers. That source reports: Synthesis of TCR beta cDNA relied on 5'RACE template switching carrying UMIs.

The sample was CD4+ T cells sorted from PBMCs, taken 12 days after vaccination. The receptor set was obtained from a middle-aged man who received an inactivated influenza vaccine.

There are a few counts of this clonotype. The chain couples TRBV5-6 to TRBJ1-5; D gene uncertain. The CDR3 consists of 12 residues. CDR1 and CDR2 from the germline V gene are SGHDT and YYEEEE. V lost 0 bases to trimming and J lost 3 bases, with 1 base between them. The CDR3 DNA sequence: TGTGCCAGCAGCTTGGCCAATCAGCCCCAGCATTTT. It yields the protein CASSLANQPQHF.

The chain has TRBV10-3 and TRBJ2-5; D is possibly TRBD1 (5 bases). The ends were cut back, 2 bases at V and 9 bases at J, with 16 bases in the middle. This CDR3 has 14 amino acids. Germline lookup yields CDR1 ENHRY and CDR2 SYGVKD. The CDR3 loop reads CAISERGPLSAQYF. CDR3 coding DNA: TGTGCCATCAGTGAGAGGGGTCCTTTATCGGCCCAGTACTTC.

The CDR3 sequence: CASSSLPGSTDTQYF. The CDR3 bases are TGTGCCAGCAGCTCCCTACCCGGGAGTACAGATACGCAGTATTTT. The chain is built from TRBV7-2 and TRBJ2-3; the D gene is possibly TRBD2 (6 bases). Per the germline V gene, CDR1 is SGHTA and CDR2 is FQGNSA. The CDR3 consists of 15 residues. V was clipped by 4 bases and J by 3 bases, with 14 bases between them.

This clonotype occurred a few times. This chain links TRBV9 with TRBJ2-1; 14 bases are shared with TRBD2. Per germline, CDR1 SGDLS and CDR2 YYNGEE. This CDR3 spans 16 amino acids. The V and J ends lost 3 bases and 12 bases, in that order; junction bases with no gene match: 11. This chain's CDR3 is CASSATGLAGALLQFF. CDR3 coding DNA: TGTGCCAGCAGCGCGACGGGACTAGCGGGGGCGCTTCTGCAGTTCTTC.